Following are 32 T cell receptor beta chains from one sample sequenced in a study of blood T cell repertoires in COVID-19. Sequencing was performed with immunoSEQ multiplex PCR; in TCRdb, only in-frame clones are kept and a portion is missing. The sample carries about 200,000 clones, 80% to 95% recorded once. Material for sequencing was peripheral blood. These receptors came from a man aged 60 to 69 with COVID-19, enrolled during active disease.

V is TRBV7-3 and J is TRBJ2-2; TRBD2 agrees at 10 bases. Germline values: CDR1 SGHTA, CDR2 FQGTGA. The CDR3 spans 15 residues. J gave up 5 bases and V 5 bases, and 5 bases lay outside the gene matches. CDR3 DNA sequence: TGTGCCAGCAGCCCAGCGGGAGGGCCGACCGGGGAGCTGTTTTTT. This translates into CASSPAGGPTGELFF.

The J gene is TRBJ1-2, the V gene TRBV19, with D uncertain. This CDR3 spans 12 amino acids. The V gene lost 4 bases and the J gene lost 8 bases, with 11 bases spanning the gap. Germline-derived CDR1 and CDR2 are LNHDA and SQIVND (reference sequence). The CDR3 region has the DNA TGTGCCAGTAGTAATGAGGTCTACGGCTACACCTTC. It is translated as CASSNEVYGYTF. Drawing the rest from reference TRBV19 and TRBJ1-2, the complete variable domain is DGGITQSPKYLFRKEGQNVTLSCEQNLNHDAMYWYRQDPGQGLRLIYYSQIVNDFQKGDIAEGYSVSREKKESFPLTVTSAQKNPTAFYLCASSNEVYGYTFGSGTRLTVV.

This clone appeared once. The CDR3 coding sequence is TGTGCCAGCAGCGACCGGGACAGGGGGCGCGGCAATCAGCCCCAGCATTTT. Translation gives CASSDRDRGRGNQPQHF. The chain uses TRBV4-2 and TRBJ1-5; 12 bases agree with TRBD1. Per the germline V gene, CDR1 is LGHNA and CDR2 is YNFKEQ. The CDR3 has 17 amino acids. V dropped 5 bases and J dropped 2; count of bases not matched to a gene: 7.

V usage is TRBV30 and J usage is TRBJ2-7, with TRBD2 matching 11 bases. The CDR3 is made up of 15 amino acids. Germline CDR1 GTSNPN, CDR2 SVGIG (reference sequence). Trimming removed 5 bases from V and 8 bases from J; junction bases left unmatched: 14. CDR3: CAWGGSLAGGYKQYF. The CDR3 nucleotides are TGTGCCTGGGGGGGTAGTCTAGCGGGAGGTTACAAGCAGTACTTC. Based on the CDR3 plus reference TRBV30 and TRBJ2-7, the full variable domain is SQTIHQWPATLVQPVGSPLSLECTVEGTSNPNLYWYRQAAGRGLQLLFYSVGIGQISSEVPQNLSASRPQDRQFILSSKKLLLSDSGFYLCAWGGSLAGGYKQYFGPGTRLTVT.

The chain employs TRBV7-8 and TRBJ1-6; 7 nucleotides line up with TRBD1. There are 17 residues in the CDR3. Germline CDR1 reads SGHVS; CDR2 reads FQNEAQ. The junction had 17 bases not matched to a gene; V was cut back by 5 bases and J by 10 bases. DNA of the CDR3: TGTGCCAGCAGCCCAAACTTGCGACAGGGTTTGCAATCACCCCTCCACTTT. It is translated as CASSPNLRQGLQSPLHF.

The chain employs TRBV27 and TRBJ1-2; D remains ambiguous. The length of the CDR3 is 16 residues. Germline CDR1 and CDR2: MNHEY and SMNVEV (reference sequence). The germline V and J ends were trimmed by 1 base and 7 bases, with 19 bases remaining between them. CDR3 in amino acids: CASSLYYLPGIGGYTF. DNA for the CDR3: TGTGCCAGCAGTTTATATTATCTCCCCGGGATAGGTGGCTACACCTTC.

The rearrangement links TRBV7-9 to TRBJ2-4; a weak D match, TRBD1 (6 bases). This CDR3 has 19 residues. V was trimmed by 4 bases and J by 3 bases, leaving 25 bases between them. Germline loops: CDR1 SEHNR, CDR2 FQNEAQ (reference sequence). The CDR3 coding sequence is TGTGCCAGCAGCTCGGCGTCGGGTGTGCAGGGGTTCGGCAAAAACATTCAGTACTTC. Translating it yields CASSSASGVQGFGKNIQYF.

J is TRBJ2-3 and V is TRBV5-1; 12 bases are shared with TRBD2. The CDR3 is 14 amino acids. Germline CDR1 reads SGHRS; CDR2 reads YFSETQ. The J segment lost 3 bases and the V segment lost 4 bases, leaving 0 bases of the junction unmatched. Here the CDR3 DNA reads TGCGCCAGCAGCGGACTAGCGGGGACAGATACGCAGTATTTT. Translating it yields CASSGLAGTDTQYF.

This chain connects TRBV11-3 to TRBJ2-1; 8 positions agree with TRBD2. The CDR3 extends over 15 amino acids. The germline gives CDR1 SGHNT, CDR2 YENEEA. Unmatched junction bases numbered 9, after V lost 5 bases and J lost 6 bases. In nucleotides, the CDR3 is TGTGCCAGCAGCCCCGCAGCGGGAGTTGCCAATGAGCAGTTCTTC. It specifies CASSPAAGVANEQFF.

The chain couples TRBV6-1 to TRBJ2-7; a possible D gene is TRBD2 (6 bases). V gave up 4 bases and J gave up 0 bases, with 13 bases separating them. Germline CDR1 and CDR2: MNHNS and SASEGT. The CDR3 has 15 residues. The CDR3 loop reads CASSVAAGSSYEQYF. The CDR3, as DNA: TGTGCCAGCAGTGTAGCGGCGGGGTCCTCCTACGAGCAGTACTTC.

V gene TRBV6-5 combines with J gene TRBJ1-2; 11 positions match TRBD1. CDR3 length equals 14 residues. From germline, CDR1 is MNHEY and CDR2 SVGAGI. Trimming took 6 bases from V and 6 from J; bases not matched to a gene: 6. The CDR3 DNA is TGTGCCAGCAGGAACCGGGACAGGGGGGATGGCTACACCTTC. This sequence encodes CASRNRDRGDGYTF.

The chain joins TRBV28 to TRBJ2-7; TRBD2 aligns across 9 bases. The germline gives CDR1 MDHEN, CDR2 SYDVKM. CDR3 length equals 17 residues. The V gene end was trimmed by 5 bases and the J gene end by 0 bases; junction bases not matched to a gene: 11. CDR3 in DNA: TGTGCCAGCAGTCAATGGGCAGCTAGCGGGACCTCCTACGAGCAGTACTTC. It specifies CASSQWAASGTSYEQYF.

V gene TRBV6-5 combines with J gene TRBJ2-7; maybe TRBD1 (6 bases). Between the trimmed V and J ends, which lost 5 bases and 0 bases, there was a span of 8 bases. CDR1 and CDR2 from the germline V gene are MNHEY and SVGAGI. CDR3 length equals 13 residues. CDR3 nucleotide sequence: TGTGCCAGCAGTCGGACAGTCTCCTACGAGCAGTACTTC. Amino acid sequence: CASSRTVSYEQYF.

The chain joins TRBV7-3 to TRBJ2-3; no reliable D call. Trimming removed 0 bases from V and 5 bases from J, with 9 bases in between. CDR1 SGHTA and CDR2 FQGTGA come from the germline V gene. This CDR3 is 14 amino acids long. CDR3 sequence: CASSLTARRDTQYF. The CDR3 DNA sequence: TGTGCCAGCAGCTTAACAGCTAGGAGAGATACGCAGTATTTT.

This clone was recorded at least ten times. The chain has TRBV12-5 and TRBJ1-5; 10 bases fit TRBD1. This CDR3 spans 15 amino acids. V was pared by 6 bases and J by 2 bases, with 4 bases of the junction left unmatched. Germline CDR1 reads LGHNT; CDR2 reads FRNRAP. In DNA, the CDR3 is TGTGCTAGTGGACCCGGGACAGGGGGCAATCAGCCCCAGCATTTT. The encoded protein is CASGPGTGGNQPQHF.

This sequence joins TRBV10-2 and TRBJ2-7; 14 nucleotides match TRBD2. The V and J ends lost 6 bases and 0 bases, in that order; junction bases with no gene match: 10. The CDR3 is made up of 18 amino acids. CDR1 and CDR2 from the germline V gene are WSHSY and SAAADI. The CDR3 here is CASRHGTSGGFSSYEQYF. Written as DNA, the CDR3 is TGCGCCAGCAGGCACGGGACTAGCGGGGGATTTAGCTCCTACGAGCAGTACTTC.

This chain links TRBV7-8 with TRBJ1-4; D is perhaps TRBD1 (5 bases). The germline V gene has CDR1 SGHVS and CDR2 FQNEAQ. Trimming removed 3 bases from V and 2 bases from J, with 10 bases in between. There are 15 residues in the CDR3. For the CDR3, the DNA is TGTGCCAGCAGCTTCCAGGGCTTTACTAATGAAAAACTGTTTTTT. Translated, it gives CASSFQGFTNEKLFF.

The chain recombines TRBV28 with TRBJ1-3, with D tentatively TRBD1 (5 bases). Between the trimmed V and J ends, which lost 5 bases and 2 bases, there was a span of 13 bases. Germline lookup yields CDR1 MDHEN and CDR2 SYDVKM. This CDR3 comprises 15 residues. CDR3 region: CASSLIRAPGNTIYF. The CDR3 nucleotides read TGTGCCAGCAGTCTCATCAGGGCCCCTGGAAACACCATATATTTT.

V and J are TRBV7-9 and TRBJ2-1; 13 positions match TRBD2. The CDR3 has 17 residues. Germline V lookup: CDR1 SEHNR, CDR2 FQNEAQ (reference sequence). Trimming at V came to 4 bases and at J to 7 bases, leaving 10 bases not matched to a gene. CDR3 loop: CASSSETSGGAGNEQFF. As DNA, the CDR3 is TGTGCCAGCAGCTCCGAAACTAGCGGGGGGGCCGGGAATGAGCAGTTCTTC.

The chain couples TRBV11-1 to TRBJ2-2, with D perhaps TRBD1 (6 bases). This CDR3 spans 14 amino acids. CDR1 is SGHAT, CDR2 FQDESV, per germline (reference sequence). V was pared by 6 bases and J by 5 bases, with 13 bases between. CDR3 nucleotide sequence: TGTGCCAGCAGTCTAAAACAGGGTACCGGGGAGCTGTTTTTT. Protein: CASSLKQGTGELFF.

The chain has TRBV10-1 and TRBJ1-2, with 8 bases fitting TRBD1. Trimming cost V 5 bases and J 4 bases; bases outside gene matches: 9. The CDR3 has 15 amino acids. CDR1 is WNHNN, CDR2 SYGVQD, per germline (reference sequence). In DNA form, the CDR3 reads TGCGCCAGCAGTCCCGGGACAGGTTTTTCCTATGGCTACACCTTC. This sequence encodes CASSPGTGFSYGYTF.

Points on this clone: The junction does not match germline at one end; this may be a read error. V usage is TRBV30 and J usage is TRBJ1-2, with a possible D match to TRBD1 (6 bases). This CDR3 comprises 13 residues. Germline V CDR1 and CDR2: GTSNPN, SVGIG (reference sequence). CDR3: CAWSVTGRSGERF. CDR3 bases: TGTGCCTGGAGTGTGACAGGACGGAGCGGGGAAAGATTC.

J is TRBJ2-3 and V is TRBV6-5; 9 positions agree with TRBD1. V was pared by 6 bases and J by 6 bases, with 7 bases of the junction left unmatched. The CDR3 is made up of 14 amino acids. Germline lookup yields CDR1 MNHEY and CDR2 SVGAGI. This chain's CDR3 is CASSPGQGWDTQYF. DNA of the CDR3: TGTGCCAGCAGCCCGGGACAGGGTTGGGATACGCAGTATTTT.

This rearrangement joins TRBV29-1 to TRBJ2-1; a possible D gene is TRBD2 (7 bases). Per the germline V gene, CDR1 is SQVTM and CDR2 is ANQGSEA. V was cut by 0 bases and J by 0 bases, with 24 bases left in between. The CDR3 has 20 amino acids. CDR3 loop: CSVEDEGGGLASHSYNEQFF. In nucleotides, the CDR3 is TGCAGCGTTGAAGATGAAGGGGGGGGTCTAGCGTCGCACTCCTACAATGAGCAGTTCTTC.

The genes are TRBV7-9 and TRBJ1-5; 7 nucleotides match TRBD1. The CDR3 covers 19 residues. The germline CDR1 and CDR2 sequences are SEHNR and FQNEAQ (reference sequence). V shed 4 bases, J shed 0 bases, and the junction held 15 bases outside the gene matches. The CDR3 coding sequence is TGTGCCAGCAGCTATATTCAGGGGGGACAGACCCCTAGCAATCAGCCCCAGCATTTT. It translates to CASSYIQGGQTPSNQPQHF.

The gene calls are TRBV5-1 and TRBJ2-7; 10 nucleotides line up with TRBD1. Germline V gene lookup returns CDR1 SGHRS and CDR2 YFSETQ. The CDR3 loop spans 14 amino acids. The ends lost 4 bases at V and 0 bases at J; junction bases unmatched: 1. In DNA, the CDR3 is TGCGCCAGCAGCCGGACAGGGGGCTCCTACGAGCAGTACTTC. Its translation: CASSRTGGSYEQYF.

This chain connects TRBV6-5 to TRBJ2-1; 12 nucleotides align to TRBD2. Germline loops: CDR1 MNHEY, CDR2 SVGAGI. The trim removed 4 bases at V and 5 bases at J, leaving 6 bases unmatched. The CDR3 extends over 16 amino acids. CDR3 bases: TGTGCCAGCAGTTCGCCGACTAGCGGGAGACACAATGAGCAGTTCTTC. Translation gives CASSSPTSGRHNEQFF.

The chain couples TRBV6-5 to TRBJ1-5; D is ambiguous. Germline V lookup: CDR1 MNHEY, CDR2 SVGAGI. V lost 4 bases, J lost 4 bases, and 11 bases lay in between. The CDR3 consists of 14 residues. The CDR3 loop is CASSLDNINQPQHF. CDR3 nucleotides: TGTGCCAGCAGTTTAGACAACATAAATCAGCCCCAGCATTTT.

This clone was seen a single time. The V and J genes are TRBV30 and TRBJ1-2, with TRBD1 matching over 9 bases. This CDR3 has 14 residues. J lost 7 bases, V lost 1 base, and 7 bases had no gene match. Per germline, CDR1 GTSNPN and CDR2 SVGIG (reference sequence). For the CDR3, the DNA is TGTGCCTGGAGTGCTATCGGGACAGGGACTGGCTACACCTTC. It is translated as CAWSAIGTGTGYTF.

The CDR3 is CASSPAGRSYNEQFF. The CDR3 coding sequence is TGTGCCAGCAGCCCCGCGGGGCGATCCTACAATGAGCAGTTCTTC. This chain uses TRBV25-1 with TRBJ2-1, with a weak D call TRBD2 (6 bases). Germline V lookup: CDR1 MGHDK, CDR2 SYGVNS. With 6 bases removed from V and 1 base from J, the gap between germline ends came to 13 bases. The CDR3 loop spans 15 amino acids. Looking up the rest from reference TRBV25-1 and TRBJ2-1 gives the full variable domain: EADIYQTPRYLVIGTGKKITLECSQTMGHDKMYWYQQDPGMELHLIHYSYGVNSTEKGDLSSESTVSRIRTEHFPLTLESARPSHTSQYLCASSPAGRSYNEQFFGPGTRLTVL.

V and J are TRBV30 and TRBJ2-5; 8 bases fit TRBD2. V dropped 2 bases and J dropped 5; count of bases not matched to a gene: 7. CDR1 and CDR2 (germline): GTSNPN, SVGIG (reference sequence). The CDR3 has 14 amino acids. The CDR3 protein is CAWSLGTSGETQYF. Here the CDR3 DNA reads TGTGCCTGGAGTCTCGGGACTAGTGGGGAGACCCAGTACTTC.

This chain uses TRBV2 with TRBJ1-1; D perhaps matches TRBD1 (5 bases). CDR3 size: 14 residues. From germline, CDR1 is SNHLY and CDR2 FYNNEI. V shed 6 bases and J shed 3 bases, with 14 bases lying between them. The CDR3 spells CASSVKGPDTEAFF. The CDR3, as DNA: TGTGCCAGCAGCGTAAAGGGGCCGGACACTGAAGCTTTCTTT.